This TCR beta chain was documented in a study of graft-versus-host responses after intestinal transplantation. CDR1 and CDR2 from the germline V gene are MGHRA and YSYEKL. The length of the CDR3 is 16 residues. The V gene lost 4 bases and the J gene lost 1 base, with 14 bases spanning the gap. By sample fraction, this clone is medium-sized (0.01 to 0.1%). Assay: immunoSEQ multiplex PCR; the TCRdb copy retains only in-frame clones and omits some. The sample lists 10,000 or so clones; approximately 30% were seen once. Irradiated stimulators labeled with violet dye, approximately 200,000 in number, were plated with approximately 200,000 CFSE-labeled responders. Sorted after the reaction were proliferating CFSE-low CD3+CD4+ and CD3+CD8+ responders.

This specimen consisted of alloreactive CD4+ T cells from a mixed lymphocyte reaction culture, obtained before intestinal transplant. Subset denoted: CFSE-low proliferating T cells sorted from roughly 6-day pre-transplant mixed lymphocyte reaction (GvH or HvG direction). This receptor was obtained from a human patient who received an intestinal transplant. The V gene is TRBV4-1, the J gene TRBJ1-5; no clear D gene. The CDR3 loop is CASSPWAAESNQPQHF. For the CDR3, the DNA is TGCGCCAGCAGCCCCTGGGCCGCCGAGAGCAATCAGCCCCAGCATTTT.